Below, 5 T cell receptor beta chains from the same sample are listed, as sequenced in a study of T cell changes during pregnancy in multiple sclerosis. Method: immunoSEQ multiplex PCR; TCRdb's copy keeps in-frame clones and lacks some. The data show approximately 80,000 clones, 90% to 95% seen once. This specimen consisted of peripheral blood, obtained in the second trimester of pregnancy. The receptors stem from a female donor in good health, enrolled as a control in a pregnancy study.

The chain recombines TRBV21-1 with TRBJ2-7; no check of the table's D call, TRBD1, against the DNA was made. TRBV21-1 is a pseudogene locus. This CDR3 spans 16 amino acids. DNA of the CDR3: TGTGCCAGCAGCACTACTAAAGTTGACAGTACCTACGAGCAGTACTTC. It translates to CASSTTKVDSTYEQYF.

The gene calls are TRBV7-9 and TRBJ1-6; 7 positions agree with TRBD1. CDR1 and CDR2 (germline): SEHNR, FQNEAQ (reference sequence). This CDR3 region has 14 residues. V dropped 5 bases and J dropped 9; count of bases not matched to a gene: 7. The CDR3 nucleotides are TGTGCCAGCAGCCCCGGACAGGTTCTTTCACCCCTCCACTTT. It codes for CASSPGQVLSPLHF. The full variable domain, with the rest looked up from reference TRBV7-9 and TRBJ1-6, is DTGVSQNPRHKITKRGQNVTFRCDPISEHNRLYWYRQTLGQGPEFLTYFQNEAQLEKSRLLSDRFSAERPKGSFSTLEIQRTEQGDSAMYLCASSPGQVLSPLHFGNGTRLTVT.

V and J are TRBV2 and TRBJ1-1; tentatively, D is TRBD1 (5 bases). Germline CDR1 is SNHLY and CDR2 is FYNNEI. The germline V and J ends were trimmed by 4 bases and 7 bases, with 16 bases remaining between them. This CDR3 has 14 amino acids. CDR3 coding DNA: TGTGCCAGCAGTGTGGACACCCGAGGCGGTGAAGCTTTCTTT. Protein product: CASSVDTRGGEAFF.

This sequence joins TRBV5-4 and TRBJ1-3, with D perhaps matching TRBD1 (5 bases). In germline, CDR1 is SGHNT, CDR2 YYREEE (reference sequence). Trimming cost V 4 bases and J 4 bases, with 12 bases left between them. The CDR3 sequence is 14 residues long. CDR3 coding DNA: TGTGCCAGCAGCGAAGGGGATCCCGGAAACACCATATATTTT. It encodes CASSEGDPGNTIYF. Together with reference TRBV5-4 and TRBJ1-3, the CDR3 gives the full variable domain: ETGVTQSPTHLIKTRGQQVTLRCSSQSGHNTVSWYQQALGQGPQFIFQYYREEENGRGNFPPRFSGLQFPNYSSELNVNALELDDSALYLCASSEGDPGNTIYFGEGSWLTVV.

The V gene is TRBV29-1, the J gene TRBJ2-3; D is possibly TRBD1 (5 bases). This CDR3 is 13 amino acids long. The V and J ends lost 3 bases and 0 bases respectively, with 7 bases between them. CDR1 and CDR2 (germline): SQVTM, ANQGSEA. For the CDR3, the DNA is TGCAGCGTTGAGCAGGGAAGCACAGATACGCAGTATTTT. Translating it yields CSVEQGSTDTQYF.